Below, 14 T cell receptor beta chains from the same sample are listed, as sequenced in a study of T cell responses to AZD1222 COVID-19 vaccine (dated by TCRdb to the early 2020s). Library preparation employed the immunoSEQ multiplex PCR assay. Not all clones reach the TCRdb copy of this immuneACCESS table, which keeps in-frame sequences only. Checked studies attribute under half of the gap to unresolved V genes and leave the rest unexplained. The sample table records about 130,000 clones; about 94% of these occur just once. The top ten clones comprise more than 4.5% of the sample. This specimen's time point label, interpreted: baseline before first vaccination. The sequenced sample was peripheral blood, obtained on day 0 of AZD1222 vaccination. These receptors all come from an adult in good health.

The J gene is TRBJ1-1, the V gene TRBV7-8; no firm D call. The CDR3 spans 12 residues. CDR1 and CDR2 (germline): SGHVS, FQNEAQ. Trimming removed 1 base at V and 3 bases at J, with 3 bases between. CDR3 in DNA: TGTGCCAGCAGCTTAGGGTACACTGAAGCTTTCTTT. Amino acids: CASSLGYTEAFF.

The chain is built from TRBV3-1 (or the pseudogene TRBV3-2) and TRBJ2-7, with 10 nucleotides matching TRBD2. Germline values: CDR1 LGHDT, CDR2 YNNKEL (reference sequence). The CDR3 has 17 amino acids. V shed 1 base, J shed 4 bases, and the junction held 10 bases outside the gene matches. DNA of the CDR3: TGTGCCAGCAGCCAAGGGCCAGGGGCTAGCGGGGGTTACGAGCAGTACTTC. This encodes CASSQGPGASGGYEQYF.

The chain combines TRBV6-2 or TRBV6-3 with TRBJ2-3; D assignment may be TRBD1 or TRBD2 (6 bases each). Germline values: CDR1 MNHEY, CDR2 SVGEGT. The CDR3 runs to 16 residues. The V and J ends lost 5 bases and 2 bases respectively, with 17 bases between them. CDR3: CASSIKGGGLTDTQYF. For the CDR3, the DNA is TGTGCCAGCAGTATTAAGGGTGGGGGGCTCACAGATACGCAGTATTTT.

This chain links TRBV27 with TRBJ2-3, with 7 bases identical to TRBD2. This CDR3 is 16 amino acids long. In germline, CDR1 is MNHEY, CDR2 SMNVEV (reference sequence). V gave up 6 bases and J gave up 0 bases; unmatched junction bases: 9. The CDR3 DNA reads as TGTGCCAGCAGAACTAGCGCGAACCCTAGCACAGATACGCAGTATTTT. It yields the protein CASRTSANPSTDTQYF.

CDR3 DNA: TGTGCCAGCAGTCCCCAGACAGCCTCCTATGGCTACACCTTC. As protein: CASSPQTASYGYTF. The V and J genes are TRBV27 and TRBJ1-2; TRBD1 is a possible D gene (5 bases). This CDR3 contains 14 residues. The germline V and J ends were trimmed by 5 bases and 4 bases, with 14 bases remaining between them. The germline CDR1 and CDR2 sequences are MNHEY and SMNVEV (reference sequence).

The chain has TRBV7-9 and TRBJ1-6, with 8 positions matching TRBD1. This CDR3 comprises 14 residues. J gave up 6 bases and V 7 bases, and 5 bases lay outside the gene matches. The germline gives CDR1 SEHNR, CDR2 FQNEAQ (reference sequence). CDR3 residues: CASMLQGGNSPLHF. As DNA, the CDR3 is TGTGCCAGCATGCTACAGGGGGGTAATTCACCCCTCCACTTT.

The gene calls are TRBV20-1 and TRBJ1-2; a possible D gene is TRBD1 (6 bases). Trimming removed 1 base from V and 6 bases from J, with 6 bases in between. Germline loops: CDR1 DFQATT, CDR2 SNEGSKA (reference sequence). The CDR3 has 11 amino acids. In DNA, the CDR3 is TGCAGTGCTAGAGCAGGGGATGGCTACACCTTC. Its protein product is CSARAGDGYTF.

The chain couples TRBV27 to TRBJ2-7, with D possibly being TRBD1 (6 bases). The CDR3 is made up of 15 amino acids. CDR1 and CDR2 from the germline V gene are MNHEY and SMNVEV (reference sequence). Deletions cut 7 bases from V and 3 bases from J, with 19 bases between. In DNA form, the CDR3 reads TGTGCCAGCACCGCCCTCGGGACACGCTTCTACGAGCAGTACTTC. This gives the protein CASTALGTRFYEQYF.

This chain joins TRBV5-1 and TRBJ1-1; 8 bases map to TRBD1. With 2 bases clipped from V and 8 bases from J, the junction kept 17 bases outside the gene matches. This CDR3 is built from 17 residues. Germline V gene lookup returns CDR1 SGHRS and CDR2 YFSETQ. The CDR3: CASSFGSRQGRLEEAFF. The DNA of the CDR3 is TGCGCCAGCAGCTTCGGATCCCGACAGGGGCGGTTAGAAGAAGCTTTCTTT. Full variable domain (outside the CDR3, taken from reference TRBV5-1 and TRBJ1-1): KAGVTQTPRYLIKTRGQQVTLSCSPISGHRSVSWYQQTPGQGLQFLFEYFSETQRNKGNFPGRFSGRQFSNSRSEMNVSTLELGDSALYLCASSFGSRQGRLEEAFFGQGTRLTVV.

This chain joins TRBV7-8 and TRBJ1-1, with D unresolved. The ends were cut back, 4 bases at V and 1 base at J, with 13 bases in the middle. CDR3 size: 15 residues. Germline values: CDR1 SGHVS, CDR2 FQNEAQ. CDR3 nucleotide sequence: TGTGCCAGCAGCTCAACCTACAGCCAGAACACTGAAGCTTTCTTT. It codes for CASSSTYSQNTEAFF.

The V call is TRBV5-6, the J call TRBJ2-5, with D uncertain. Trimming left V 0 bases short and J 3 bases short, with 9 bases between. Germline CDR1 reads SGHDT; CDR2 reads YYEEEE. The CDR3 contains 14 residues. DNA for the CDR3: TGTGCCAGCAGCTTGGGGGGTCGGGAAGAGACCCAGTACTTC. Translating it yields CASSLGGREETQYF.

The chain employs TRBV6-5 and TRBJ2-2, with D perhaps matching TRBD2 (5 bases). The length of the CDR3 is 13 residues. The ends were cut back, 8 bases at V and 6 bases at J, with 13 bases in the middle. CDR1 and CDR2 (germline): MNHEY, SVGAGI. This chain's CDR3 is CASSSRGSGELFF. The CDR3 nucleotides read TGTGCCAGCTCCAGCCGGGGTTCCGGGGAGCTGTTTTTT.

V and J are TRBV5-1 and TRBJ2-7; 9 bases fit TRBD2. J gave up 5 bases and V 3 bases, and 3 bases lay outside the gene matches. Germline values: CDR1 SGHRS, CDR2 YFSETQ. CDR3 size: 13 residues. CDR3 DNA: TGCGCCAGCAGCTACGCGGGAGGGAACGAGCAGTACTTC. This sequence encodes CASSYAGGNEQYF.

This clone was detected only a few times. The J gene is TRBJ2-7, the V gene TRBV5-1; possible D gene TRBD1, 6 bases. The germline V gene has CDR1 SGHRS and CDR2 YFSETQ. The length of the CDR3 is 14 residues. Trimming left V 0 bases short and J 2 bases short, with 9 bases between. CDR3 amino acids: CASSLARGAYEQYF. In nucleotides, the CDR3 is TGCGCCAGCAGCTTGGCCAGGGGTGCCTACGAGCAGTACTTC. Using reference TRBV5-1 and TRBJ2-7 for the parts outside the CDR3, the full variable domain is KAGVTQTPRYLIKTRGQQVTLSCSPISGHRSVSWYQQTPGQGLQFLFEYFSETQRNKGNFPGRFSGRQFSNSRSEMNVSTLELGDSALYLCASSLARGAYEQYFGPGTRLTVT.